This T cell receptor (beta chain) was observed in a study of blood T cell repertoires in COVID-19. Study details: Collection of acute and convalescent COVID-19 samples took place in the United States, Italy and Spain. Nucleic acid was either cDNA or gDNA, and it came from T cells, B-cell-depleted T cells, or PBMCs.

Repertoires were generated with immunoSEQ multiplex PCR, while TCRdb's copy carries only in-frame clones and drops some. The table has about 48,000 clones, about three quarters seen once; the top ten hold roughly 21%. The CDR3 is 15 residues long. V trimming: 3 bases; J trimming: 0 bases; junction bases outside the gene matches: 3. Per germline, CDR1 SGHRS and CDR2 YFSETQ. Source material: peripheral blood. This TCR came from a human donor with active or convalescent COVID-19. The donor label of this sample is uncertain. V and J are TRBV5-1 and TRBJ1-1; TRBD1 aligns across 9 bases. The DNA of the CDR3 is TGCGCCAGCAGCTGGGACAGGGCTTTGAACACTGAAGCTTTCTTT. It encodes CASSWDRALNTEAFF.